This T cell receptor (beta chain) is drawn from a study of T cell changes during pregnancy in multiple sclerosis. CDR3 size: 15 residues. CDR1 LGHNA and CDR2 YNFKEQ come from the germline V gene. With V trimmed by 8 bases and J by 5 bases, 8 bases remained unmatched. The protocol was immunoSEQ multiplex PCR, while the TCRdb copy is restricted to in-frame clones and leaves out a portion. The sample contains 30,000 to 40,000 clones, about 90% of which appear only once. The V and J genes are TRBV4-2 and TRBJ2-2; 10 nucleotides agree with TRBD2. The TCR comes from a female donor in good health, enrolled as a control in a pregnancy study. The material sequenced was CD4+ T cells from peripheral blood mononuclear cells, taken in the third trimester of pregnancy. The CDR3, as DNA: TGTGCCAGCGCGAGCGGGAGGGCCGGAACCGGGGAGCTGTTTTTT. Protein: CASASGRAGTGELFF.